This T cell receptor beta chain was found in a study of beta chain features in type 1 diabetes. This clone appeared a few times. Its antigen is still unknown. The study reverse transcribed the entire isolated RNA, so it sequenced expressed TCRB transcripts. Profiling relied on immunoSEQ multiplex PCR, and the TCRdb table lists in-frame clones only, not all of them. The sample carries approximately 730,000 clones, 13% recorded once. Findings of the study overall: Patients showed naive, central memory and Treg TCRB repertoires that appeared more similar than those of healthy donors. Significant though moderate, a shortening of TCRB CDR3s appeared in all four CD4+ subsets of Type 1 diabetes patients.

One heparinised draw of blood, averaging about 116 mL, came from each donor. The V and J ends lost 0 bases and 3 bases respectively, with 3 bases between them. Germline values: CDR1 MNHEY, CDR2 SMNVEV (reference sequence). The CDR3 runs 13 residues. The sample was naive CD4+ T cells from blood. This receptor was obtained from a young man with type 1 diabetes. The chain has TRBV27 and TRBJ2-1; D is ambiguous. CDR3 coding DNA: TGTGCCAGCAGTTTATCAGTCTACAATGAGCAGTTCTTC. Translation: CASSLSVYNEQFF.